Reported below is one TCR beta chain. The sample originates from a study of control samples from healthy donors and cancer patients. V lost 7 bases to trimming and J lost 7 bases; unmatched junction nucleotides: 10. Germline lookup yields CDR1 MDHEN and CDR2 SYDVKM. The CDR3 runs to 15 residues. Sequencing used immunoSEQ multiplex PCR; TCRdb keeps in-frame clones, though not all of them. Among 120,000 or so clones, more than 75% were seen once, and the ten largest hold about 3%. The receptor was derived from a man aged 60 to 75 in good health. The chain has TRBV28 and TRBJ1-4; 9 bases map to TRBD1. Sequencing input: blood. DNA for the CDR3: TGTGCCAGCATTGACAGGGACAGGGCTTTTGAAAAACTGTTTTTT. Translation gives CASIDRDRAFEKLFF.